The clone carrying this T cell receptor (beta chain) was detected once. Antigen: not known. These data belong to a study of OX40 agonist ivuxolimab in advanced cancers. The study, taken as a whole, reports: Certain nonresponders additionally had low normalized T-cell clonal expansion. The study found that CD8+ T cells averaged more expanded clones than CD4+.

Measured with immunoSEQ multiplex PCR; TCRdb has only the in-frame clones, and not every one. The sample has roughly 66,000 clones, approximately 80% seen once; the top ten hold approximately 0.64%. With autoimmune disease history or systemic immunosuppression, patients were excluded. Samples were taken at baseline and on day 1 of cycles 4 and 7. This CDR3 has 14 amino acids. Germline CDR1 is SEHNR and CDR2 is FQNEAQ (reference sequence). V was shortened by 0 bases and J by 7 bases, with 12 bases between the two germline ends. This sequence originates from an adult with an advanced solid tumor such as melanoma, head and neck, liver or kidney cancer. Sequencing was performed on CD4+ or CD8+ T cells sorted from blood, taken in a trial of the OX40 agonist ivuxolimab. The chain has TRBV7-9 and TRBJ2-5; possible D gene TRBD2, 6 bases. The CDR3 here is CASSLASGVWTQYF. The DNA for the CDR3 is TGTGCCAGCAGCTTAGCGTCGGGGGTTTGGACCCAGTACTTC.